The clone carrying this T cell receptor beta chain was recorded many times. This entry is derived from a study of T cells in Graves' hyperthyroidism and ophthalmopathy. Amplification of TCR beta CDR3 regions used RNA as the template. HTBI primers were used for first-round RT-PCR of the TCR CDR3. TCRdb called the multiplex PCR reads again in MiXCR, with one record for every CDR3 protein. The data hold a few hundred thousand distinct CDR3 sequences, with approximately 13% observed a single time. Trimming shortened V by 1 base and J by 6 bases, and 12 bases separated the two germline ends. The CDR3 runs 15 residues.

The sequenced sample consisted of blood. The origin of this receptor is a woman aged 18-29 years with Graves' hyperthyroidism. The V and J genes are TRBV12-3 or TRBV12-4 and TRBJ2-2; D perhaps matches TRBD2 (6 bases). DNA for the CDR3: TGTGCCAGCAGTTTAGAGGTGCGGGAATCCGGGGAGCTGTTTTTT. Translating it yields CASSLEVRESGELFF.